This TCR beta chain derives from a study of T cells in Graves' hyperthyroidism and ophthalmopathy. The study, taken as a whole, reports: Also found in blood were most expanded thyroid clonotypes above 0.001.

V lost 4 bases and J lost 2; bases outside the gene matches: 9. CDR3 size: 16 residues. Germline CDR1 LNHDA, CDR2 SQIVND (reference sequence). TCR beta CDR3 sequences were amplified from RNA transcripts. HTBI primers were employed in a first-round RT-PCR of the TCR CDR3. TCRdb called the multiplex PCR reads again in MiXCR, with one record for every CDR3 protein. The sample contains some 300,000 distinct CDR3 sequences, about an eighth of which appear only once. This clonotype has more than one count but fewer than ten. The antigen remains undetermined. Pregnant or lactating patients were excluded, as were those with uncontrolled infection or other autoimmune disease. Diagnostic assessment was based on clinical symptoms, serum thyroxine and TRAb, thyroid ultrasound and orbital computed tomography. First hyperthyroidism diagnosis is when the blood sample was obtained, before any ophthalmopathy symptoms.

The specimen was blood. This clonotype was obtained from a woman between 25 and 40 years old with Graves' hyperthyroidism that later progressed to Graves' ophthalmopathy. This sequence joins TRBV19 and TRBJ2-3; 7 bases fit TRBD2. The CDR3 DNA reads TGTGCCAGTAGTAGTTGGATGGCGGGAGACACAGATACGCAGTATTTT. It codes for CASSSWMAGDTDTQYF. Full variable domain (rest looked up from reference TRBV19 and TRBJ2-3): DGGITQSPKYLFRKEGQNVTLSCEQNLNHDAMYWYRQDPGQGLRLIYYSQIVNDFQKGDIAEGYSVSREKKESFPLTVTSAQKNPTAFYLCASSSWMAGDTDTQYFGPGTRLTVL.